This T cell receptor (beta chain) was identified in a study of cytomegalovirus exposure and HLA in healthy donors. Study in general: Assignment to the Caucasian-associated ancestry cluster applied to roughly 80% of the approximately 420 genotyped donors. General study findings and limits: Based on reports, TCR beta sequences accurately predicted HLA-A and HLA-B alleles for most subjects. Researchers reported from a later analysis that most CMV-associated TCR beta chains appeared HLA-restricted.

The PCR employed 60 Vbeta primers together with 13 Jbeta primers. Some clones are missing from TCRdb's copy, which holds only in-frame ones; the method was immunoSEQ multiplex PCR. The sample shows about 140,000 clones, roughly 79% of them seen only once. Only a few counts were recorded for this clone. Its matching antigen is unknown. V lost 6 bases and J lost 7, with 9 bases in between. The CDR3 contains 10 residues. Germline CDR1 reads SQVTM; CDR2 reads ANQGSEA. The material sequenced was PBMCs. The TCR comes from a man younger than 30 in good health and CMV-seronegative. The chain couples TRBV29-1 to TRBJ1-1; no definite D call. The CDR3 nucleotides are TGCAGCGTCTTAGACTATGAAGCTTTCTTT. Translation: CSVLDYEAFF.